Described below is a single T cell receptor beta chain sequence and its context. The data were obtained in a study of human T cells and chemical hapten exposure. TCRdb used MiXCR to reprocess the RACE reads, holding one entry per CDR3 protein. The table has around 40,000 distinct CDR3 sequences, over 9.5% seen once. Time point reported: patch test 3, about 24 weeks after DPC sensitization. Treatment in this sample: therapeutic diphenylcyclopropenone sensitization with weekly scalp DPC. Unfractionated whole blood served as the source for total RNA extraction. Between the trimmed V and J ends, which lost 5 bases and 3 bases, there was a span of 10 bases. This CDR3 contains 14 residues. CDR1 is LGHNA, CDR2 YNFKEQ, per germline.

The receptor's source is a woman aged 40 to 49 with alopecia areata. Some clones in this sample may be carry-over from other donors' samples. The sample in question was whole blood, obtained in connection with sensitization to the hapten diphenylcyclopropenone (DPC). The rearrangement joins TRBV4-2 to TRBJ1-4; D unresolved. The CDR3 is CASSSEDPNEKLFF. The CDR3 DNA follows: TGTGCCAGCAGCTCAGAGGATCCTAATGAAAAACTGTTTTTT.